This T cell receptor beta chain appears in the sequencing data of a study of T cells in Graves' hyperthyroidism and ophthalmopathy. Study overall: Peripheral blood was collected at initial diagnosis, before any treatment. General study points: Most clonotypes that expanded in the thyroid above 0.001 also showed up in blood. A model built on 13 V-J features separated ophthalmopathy from stable hyperthyroidism.

Amplification targeted TCR beta CDR3 regions from RNA transcripts. HTBI primers were used for first-round RT-PCR of the TCR CDR3. TCRdb ran MiXCR on the multiplex PCR reads and lists one entry per CDR3 protein. The table shows hundreds of thousands of distinct CDR3 sequences, with less than 25% occurring only once. Ten or more counts support this clonotype. Its cognate antigen is unknown. Each person with ophthalmopathy scored at least 3 on the Clinical Activity Score, reached NOSPECS grade 4 or higher, and had been ill under 3 months. V lost 5 bases and J lost 8; bases outside the gene matches: 12. Germline V gene data show CDR1 as DFQATT and CDR2 as SNEGSKA (reference sequence). This CDR3 spans 14 amino acids.

This rearrangement joins TRBV20-1 to TRBJ1-2, with 9 bases that match TRBD1. Sequenced material: blood. This receptor was identified in a woman in her twenties or thirties with Graves' ophthalmopathy. This chain's CDR3 is CSAEAGTGFDGYTF. As DNA, the CDR3 is TGCAGTGCTGAAGCCGGGACAGGGTTTGACGGCTACACCTTC.